The present T cell receptor beta chain was sequenced within a study of shared clonotypes between healthy human individuals. The data were produced by immunoSEQ multiplex PCR, yet TCRdb's version contains in-frame clones alone and is incomplete. This sample carries 2 million to 2.5 million clones, 93% of them seen once, and the ten largest clones take about 0.38%. Study-level points and caveats: About 5% was the fraction of naive CD4 clonotypes found shared across a few donors. Clonotypes not shared had lower generation probabilities than those common to all four donors.

This clone was picked up one time. The antigen is unknown. This CDR3 is built from 18 residues. V dropped 5 bases and J dropped 1; count of bases not matched to a gene: 7. Per the germline V gene, CDR1 is KGHSH and CDR2 is LQKENI. The origin of this receptor is a man aged 18 to 30 in good health. Some clones in this sample may be carry-over from other donors' samples. This chain connects TRBV18 to TRBJ2-3; 15 nucleotides align to TRBD2. What was sequenced was naive CD4+ T cells from PBMCs. Subset noted: CD45RA+ positively selected. The CDR3 loop is CASSNPGTSGRRTDTQYF. Written as DNA, the CDR3 is TGTGCCAGCTCAAACCCCGGGACTAGCGGGAGGCGCACAGATACGCAGTATTTT.